These 27 T cell receptor beta chains were sequenced from one sample in a study of blood T cell repertoires in COVID-19 (TCRdb year 2020). Library preparation employed the immunoSEQ multiplex PCR assay. Here the immuneACCESS table is served through TCRdb, limited to in-frame sequences with V and J called. Missing clones are a known gap in these copies; in checked studies unresolved V genes cover under half, and the rest lacks a known reason. The sample table records nearly 350,000 clones; 80% to 90% of these occur just once. Around 3% of the sample is held by the ten biggest clonotypes. The specimen was peripheral blood. The receptor source for this set is a man aged 30 to 45 with active or convalescent COVID-19.

The chain combines TRBV29-1 with TRBJ1-1; a weak D match, TRBD1 (5 bases). Germline lookup yields CDR1 SQVTM and CDR2 ANQGSEA. Trimming stripped 4 bases from V and 4 bases from J, with 16 bases between. The CDR3 totals 14 residues. The CDR3 reads CSVALGGDGTEAFF. The DNA of the CDR3 is TGCAGCGTTGCCTTAGGAGGGGACGGCACTGAAGCTTTCTTT. Full variable domain (rest looked up from reference TRBV29-1 and TRBJ1-1): SAVISQKPSRDICQRGTSLTIQCQVDSQVTMMFWYRQQPGQSLTLIATANQGSEATYESGFVIDKFPISRPNLTFSTLTVSNMSPEDSSIYLCSVALGGDGTEAFFGQGTRLTVV.

The chain carries TRBV7-2 and TRBJ2-3; 7 bases fit TRBD2. CDR1 is SGHTA and CDR2 is FQGNSA in the germline V gene. There are 16 residues in the CDR3. V lost 0 bases, J lost 2 bases, and 5 bases stayed unmatched. Here the CDR3 DNA reads TGTGCCAGCAGCTTAGCGCCTAGCGGAGCCACAGATACGCAGTATTTT. Translation gives CASSLAPSGATDTQYF.

V is TRBV30 and J is TRBJ1-1, with D maybe TRBD1 (5 bases). Germline V gene data show CDR1 as GTSNPN and CDR2 as SVGIG (reference sequence). This CDR3 comprises 14 residues. V shed 4 bases and J shed 0 bases, with 12 bases lying between them. In nucleotides, the CDR3 is TGTGCCTGGATTCTTGACAGAATGAACACTGAAGCTTTCTTT. Translation gives CAWILDRMNTEAFF.

The count of this clone is one. The V call is TRBV28, the J call TRBJ2-7; TRBD2 is a possible D gene (7 bases). Germline lookup yields CDR1 MDHEN and CDR2 SYDVKM. Trimming removed 3 bases at V and 6 bases at J, with 33 bases between. This CDR3 is built from 20 residues. CDR3 sequence: CASSFPTAGIGGLNVGEQYF. The CDR3 DNA sequence: TGTGCCAGCAGTTTTCCCACAGCGGGGATAGGGGGACTAAACGTAGGCGAGCAGTACTTC.

The rearrangement uses TRBV6-2 or TRBV6-3 and TRBJ1-1; D is ambiguous. V was cut by 5 bases and J by 1 base, with 14 bases left in between. Germline lookup yields CDR1 MNHEY and CDR2 SVGEGT. The CDR3 loop spans 15 amino acids. CDR3 residues: CASSEVGRKNTEAFF. CDR3 bases: TGTGCCAGCAGTGAGGTTGGTAGGAAGAACACTGAAGCTTTCTTT.

The chain joins TRBV29-1 to TRBJ2-7; D is unresolved. V dropped 4 bases and J dropped 0 bases, with 10 bases sitting between them. Germline V gene sequence: CDR1 SQVTM, CDR2 ANQGSEA. This CDR3 comprises 13 residues. Written as DNA, the CDR3 is TGCAGCGTTGTCTGGCGGAGCTCCTACGAGCAGTACTTC. Its protein product is CSVVWRSSYEQYF.

This chain joins TRBV9 and TRBJ2-7, with D perhaps matching TRBD2 (5 bases). V lost 2 bases and J lost 2, with 14 bases in between. The CDR3 totals 15 residues. Germline lookup yields CDR1 SGDLS and CDR2 YYNGEE. The CDR3 region has the DNA TGTGCCAGCAGCGTGGGGTGGGAGTCCCCCTACGAGCAGTACTTC. It translates to CASSVGWESPYEQYF.

The chain links TRBV6-5 to TRBJ1-3, with 7 bases identical to TRBD1. V lost 5 bases, J lost 4 bases, and 8 bases stayed unmatched. The CDR3 sequence is 15 residues long. Germline-derived CDR1 and CDR2 are MNHEY and SVGAGI. The CDR3 spells CASSKQGRGGNTIYF. The CDR3 DNA follows: TGTGCCAGCAGTAAACAGGGGCGAGGAGGAAACACCATATATTTT.

The chain joins TRBV7-2 to TRBJ2-3; 14 nucleotides match TRBD2. The CDR3 covers 16 residues. Germline V gives CDR1 SGHTA, CDR2 FQGNSA. The V and J ends lost 5 bases and 3 bases, in that order; junction bases with no gene match: 4. CDR3 amino acids: CASSSRTSGGTDTQYF. CDR3 nucleotides: TGTGCCAGCAGCAGCCGGACTAGCGGGGGGACAGATACGCAGTATTTT. Variable domain in full (rest from reference TRBV7-2 and TRBJ2-3): GAGVSQSPSNKVTEKGKDVELRCDPISGHTALYWYRQSLGQGLEFLIYFQGNSAPDKSGLPSDRFSAERTGGSVSTLTIQRTQQEDSAVYLCASSSRTSGGTDTQYFGPGTRLTVL.

V and J are TRBV4-2 and TRBJ1-4, with a tentative D call TRBD1 (6 bases). V was trimmed by 2 bases and J by 8 bases, leaving 18 bases between them. Germline CDR1 and CDR2: LGHNA and YNFKEQ. The CDR3 has 16 residues. The CDR3 nucleotides read TGTGCCAGCAGCCAACAGAAACGGGGGGCCAGGGAAAAACTGTTTTTT. This translates into CASSQQKRGAREKLFF.

The chain couples TRBV1 to TRBJ2-3; TRBD2 reflects the table's D call only, with no check against the DNA. TRBV1 counts as a pseudogene. The CDR3 loop spans 19 amino acids. The CDR3 DNA reads as TGCACCAGCAGCCAAGATCTAGCGGGACTAGAACCCAGCACAGATACGCAGTATTTT. This codes for CTSSQDLAGLEPSTDTQYF.

The rearrangement uses TRBV9 and TRBJ1-5, with 7 positions matching TRBD1. This CDR3 spans 14 amino acids. V lost 3 bases and J lost 2; bases outside the gene matches: 2. In germline, CDR1 is SGDLS, CDR2 YYNGEE. The DNA for the CDR3 is TGTGCCAGCAGCGCGGGACAGCGCAATCAGCCCCAGCATTTT. It yields the protein CASSAGQRNQPQHF.

This clone was found once. V usage is TRBV6-1 and J usage is TRBJ1-5; D is unclear. This CDR3 region has 15 residues. From germline, CDR1 is MNHNS and CDR2 SASEGT. The V end lost 0 bases, the J end lost 6 bases, and 12 bases lay between the germline ends. CDR3 in amino acids: CASSEAEGVGQPQHF. The CDR3 DNA reads as TGTGCCAGCAGTGAAGCGGAGGGTGTGGGTCAGCCCCAGCATTTT.

This rearrangement joins TRBV5-5 to TRBJ1-1, with D unclear. V shed 2 bases and J shed 1 base, with 12 bases lying between them. Germline-derived CDR1 and CDR2 are SGHKS and YYEKEE (reference sequence). The CDR3 covers 15 residues. In DNA form, the CDR3 reads TGTGCCAGCAGCTTCGACCATGGCGGGAACACTGAAGCTTTCTTT. Amino acids: CASSFDHGGNTEAFF.

The genes are TRBV7-2 and TRBJ2-7, with 13 bases that match TRBD2. V lost 5 bases, J lost 3 bases, and 4 bases stayed unmatched. From germline, CDR1 is SGHTA and CDR2 FQGNSA. The CDR3 is 15 amino acids. The chain's CDR3 is CASSRRTSGGYEQYF. The CDR3 DNA follows: TGTGCCAGCAGCCGCCGGACTAGCGGGGGCTACGAGCAGTACTTC.

The chain couples TRBV28 to TRBJ2-3; TRBD1 matches 7 bases. V lost 11 bases and J lost 1; bases outside the gene matches: 12. Germline-derived CDR1 and CDR2 are MDHEN and SYDVKM. The CDR3 runs to 15 residues. CDR3 protein: CASSDRVSGTDTQYF. The CDR3, as DNA: TGTGCCTCCTCCGACAGGGTCTCAGGCACAGATACGCAGTATTTT.

This clone was picked up a small number of times. The V call is TRBV3-1 (or the pseudogene TRBV3-2), the J call TRBJ2-7, with D possibly matching TRBD2 (5 bases). V gave up 1 base and J gave up 6 bases, with 7 bases separating them. Germline CDR1 LGHDT, CDR2 YNNKEL (reference sequence). This CDR3 has 12 residues. The CDR3 coding sequence is TGTGCCAGCAGCCAAGGGAGGAGCGAGCAGTACTTC. Translated: CASSQGRSEQYF.

V and J are TRBV29-1 and TRBJ2-5, with TRBD1 matching over 9 bases. Unmatched junction bases numbered 14, after V lost 5 bases and J lost 4 bases. The CDR3 runs to 16 residues. Looked up from germline, CDR1 is SQVTM and CDR2 is ANQGSEA. The CDR3 is CSVTLWGQGMVETQYF. Here the CDR3 DNA reads TGCAGCGTTACATTGTGGGGACAGGGAATGGTAGAGACCCAGTACTTC.

This chain joins TRBV3-1 (or the pseudogene TRBV3-2) and TRBJ1-5, with a weak D call TRBD1 (6 bases). Per the germline V gene, CDR1 is LGHDT and CDR2 is YNNKEL (reference sequence). The V gene lost 3 bases and the J gene lost 3 bases, with 21 bases spanning the gap. CDR3 size: 18 residues. For the CDR3, the DNA is TGTGCCAGCAGCCAGCTTGGGGGCGGCCTATGGGTCAATCAGCCCCAGCATTTT. Translating gives CASSQLGGGLWVNQPQHF.

The gene calls are TRBV3-1 (or the pseudogene TRBV3-2) and TRBJ2-3, with 8 positions matching TRBD2. The CDR3 spans 15 residues. The junction had 8 bases not matched to a gene; V was cut back by 5 bases and J by 4 bases. Per the germline V gene, CDR1 is LGHDT and CDR2 is YNNKEL (reference sequence). The CDR3: CASSERGWVPDTQYF. CDR3 nucleotide sequence: TGTGCCAGCAGCGAGCGGGGGTGGGTCCCAGATACGCAGTATTTT.

This clone has a single count. At one of its ends the junction is not consistent with the germline gene, which may arise from a read error. The chain joins TRBV7-2 to TRBJ2-1, with 7 bases fitting TRBD1. Germline V gives CDR1 SGHTA, CDR2 FQGNSA. The CDR3 has 15 amino acids. CDR3 nucleotide sequence: TGTGCCAGCAGCTTAGTGTCGGGTGAACAGGGGCCCCTGGTCTTC. Translating it yields CASSLVSGEQGPLVF. The whole variable domain, remainder taken from reference TRBV7-2 and TRBJ2-1, is GAGVSQSPSNKVTEKGKDVELRCDPISGHTALYWYRQSLGQGLEFLIYFQGNSAPDKSGLPSDRFSAERTGGSVSTLTIQRTQQEDSAVYLCASSLVSGEQGPLVFGPGTRLTVL.

The genes are TRBV28 and TRBJ1-4; possibly TRBD1 for D (6 bases). CDR3 length: 14 amino acids. From germline, CDR1 is MDHEN and CDR2 SYDVKM. V lost 9 bases, J lost 8 bases, and 19 bases lay in between. The CDR3 coding sequence is TGTGCCAGTCACAAACAGGGACGGAACGAAAAACTGTTTTTT. Translating gives CASHKQGRNEKLFF.

This chain links TRBV11-2 with TRBJ1-4, with 10 bases identical to TRBD1. This CDR3 is 16 amino acids long. The trim removed 5 bases at V and 7 bases at J, leaving 10 bases unmatched. CDR1 SGHAT and CDR2 FQNNGV come from the germline V gene. The CDR3 DNA reads as TGTGCCAGCAGCGATGGGCCGGGACAGGGGCGTGAAAAACTGTTTTTT. Protein sequence: CASSDGPGQGREKLFF. The full variable domain, with the rest looked up from reference TRBV11-2 and TRBJ1-4, is EAGVAQSPRYKIIEKRQSVAFWCNPISGHATLYWYQQILGQGPKLLIQFQNNGVVDDSQLPKDRFSAERLKGVDSTLKIQPAKLEDSAVYLCASSDGPGQGREKLFFGSGTQLSVL.

The J gene is TRBJ2-3, the V gene TRBV6-1; D is possibly TRBD1 (6 bases). CDR3 length: 16 residues. CDR1 MNHNS and CDR2 SASEGT come from the germline V gene. V was trimmed by 4 bases and J by 2 bases, leaving 16 bases between them. This chain's CDR3 is CASSVGWGPPTDTQYF. CDR3 nucleotide sequence: TGTGCCAGCAGTGTAGGCTGGGGGCCCCCCACAGATACGCAGTATTTT.

The V gene is TRBV6-2 or TRBV6-3, the J gene TRBJ2-5, with TRBD2 matching 13 bases. This CDR3 contains 16 residues. In germline, CDR1 is MNHEY, CDR2 SVGEGT. V lost 5 bases, J lost 5 bases, and 8 bases stayed unmatched. The CDR3 DNA reads TGTGCCAGCAGTGATAGGGGACTAGCGGGACTGGAGACCCAGTACTTC. Protein: CASSDRGLAGLETQYF.

The genes are TRBV4-3 and TRBJ1-2; a possible D gene is TRBD1 (5 bases). Germline loops: CDR1 LGHNA, CDR2 YSLEER. V was trimmed by 4 bases and J by 2 bases, leaving 11 bases between them. The CDR3 is 14 amino acids. The DNA of the CDR3 is TGCGCCAGCAGCCGTCAGGGTGCGAACTATGGCTACACCTTC. Translating it yields CASSRQGANYGYTF.

CDR3 in amino acids: CASSYSISGATYEQYF. CDR3 DNA: TGTGCCAGCAGTTACTCGATTAGCGGGGCGACCTACGAGCAGTACTTC. V is TRBV6-6 and J is TRBJ2-7; 8 bases map to TRBD2. Trimming took 0 bases from V and 2 from J; bases not matched to a gene: 6. CDR3 length equals 16 residues. Looked up from germline, CDR1 is MNHNY and CDR2 is SVGAGI (reference sequence).